A selection of T cell receptor beta chains follows, all from one sample in a study of identical twins. TCRdb ran MiXCR on the 5' RACE reads and lists one entry per CDR3 protein. The sample lists under 300,000 distinct CDR3 sequences; roughly an eighth were seen once. Input material: memory (CD45RO+) T cells sorted from blood. The receptors stem from a woman aged 18-29 years in good health. Both conserved end residues are part of each CDR3. The D gene is left open where the match is weak. Expanded clones are given a class, and other clones once, few, many or no size at all.

d_call | j_call | v_call | clone_size | cdr3_aa | cdr3_nt
- | TRBJ2-1 | TRBV10-3 | - | CAISEGVANEQFF | TGTGCCATCAGTGAGGGCGTGGCAAATGAGCAGTTCTTC
TRBD2 | TRBJ2-1 | TRBV29-1 | many | CSVVGGSFTSEQFF | TGCAGCGTTGTTGGCGGGAGCTTCACTTCTGAGCAGTTCTTC
- | TRBJ1-4 | TRBV12-3/TRBV12-4 | - | CASSLDRRANEKLFF | TGTGCCAGCAGTTTAGACCGAAGGGCTAATGAAAAACTGTTTTTT
- | TRBJ2-7 | TRBV7-9 | - | CASSPDWGDEQYF | TGTGCCAGCAGCCCGGACTGGGGGGACGAGCAGTACTTC
- | TRBJ2-7 | TRBV12-3/TRBV12-4 | many | CASSLAQGGEQYF | TGTGCCAGCAGTTTAGCGCAGGGAGGCGAGCAGTACTTC
- | TRBJ2-3 | TRBV6-1 | - | CASSEGNPTDTQYF | TGTGCCAGCAGTGAAGGAAATCCCACAGATACGCAGTATTTT
- | TRBJ1-1 | TRBV20-1 | - | CSASGHPPNTEAFF | TGCAGTGCTAGCGGACATCCGCCTAACACTGAAGCTTTCTTT
- | TRBJ2-5 | TRBV21-1 | few | CAVNEFAPVETQYF | TGTGCCGTGAACGAGTTCGCCCCTGTTGAGACCCAGTACTTC
- | TRBJ1-6 | TRBV6-2/TRBV6-3 | - | CASSYRALNSPLHF | TGTGCCAGCAGTTACCGGGCTCTTAATTCACCCCTCCACTTT
TRBD1 | TRBJ1-6 | TRBV5-1 | few | CASSPGAGTGGTPLHF | TGCGCCAGCAGCCCGGGGGCCGGGACAGGGGGAACACCCCTCCACTTT
- | TRBJ2-1 | TRBV7-8 | - | CASSHGTPYNEQFF | TGTGCCAGCAGCCACGGGACTCCCTACAATGAGCAGTTCTTC
- | TRBJ2-2 | TRBV29-1 | - | CSARSTGELFF | TGCAGCGCCCGGAGCACCGGGGAGCTGTTTTTT
- | TRBJ2-3 | TRBV9 | few | CASSARETDTQYF | TGTGCCAGCAGCGCCCGAGAGACAGATACGCAGTATTTT
TRBD1 | TRBJ1-6 | TRBV15 | - | CATSRENRGGSPLHF | TGTGCCACCAGCAGAGAGAACAGGGGAGGTTCACCCCTCCACTTT
- | TRBJ2-6 | TRBV12-3/TRBV12-4 | - | CASRILESGANVLTF | TGTGCCAGCAGGATACTGGAATCTGGGGCCAACGTCCTGACTTTC
- | TRBJ2-6 | TRBV20-1 | - | CSARGRGQGRRGANVLTF | TGCAGTGCTAGAGGGCGGGGCCAGGGCCGCAGAGGGGCCAACGTCCTGACTTTC
- | TRBJ1-3 | TRBV2 | few | CASSVLLSGNTIYF | TGTGCCAGCAGTGTTTTACTCTCTGGAAACACCATATATTTT
- | TRBJ1-1 | TRBV27 | many | CASSSTGPNTEAFF | TGTGCCAGCAGTTCCACAGGGCCGAACACTGAAGCTTTCTTT
TRBD2 | TRBJ2-1 | TRBV11-3 | - | CASSSRAGGDNEQFF | TGTGCCAGCAGCTCCAGAGCGGGAGGAGATAATGAGCAGTTCTTC
TRBD2 | TRBJ2-7 | TRBV5-1 | - | CASSLDGLAGAEQYF | TGCGCCAGCAGCTTGGACGGACTAGCGGGAGCCGAGCAGTACTTC
- | TRBJ2-1 | TRBV20-1 | - | CSVREGASMNEQFF | TGCAGTGTCAGAGAAGGGGCTAGCATGAATGAGCAGTTCTTC
- | TRBJ1-1 | TRBV25-1 | few | CASSGLRDGEAFF | TGTGCCAGCAGTGGTCTCCGGGACGGTGAAGCTTTCTTT
TRBD1 | TRBJ2-1 | TRBV10-1 | - | CASSDPGTGVDEQFF | TGCGCCAGCAGTGATCCCGGGACAGGGGTAGATGAGCAGTTCTTC
- | TRBJ2-6 | TRBV29-1 | many | CSVGNYSGANVLTF | TGCAGCGTTGGGAATTACTCTGGGGCCAACGTCCTGACTTTC
- | TRBJ2-7 | TRBV7-2 | few | CASSFHQGEQYF | TGTGCCAGCAGCTTCCATCAGGGAGAGCAGTACTTC
- | TRBJ2-4 | TRBV6-6 | - | CASSYGRGYDIQYF | TGTGCCAGCAGTTATGGAAGGGGTTATGACATTCAGTACTTC
TRBD1 | TRBJ2-7 | TRBV7-9 | many | CASSTGDRGYF | TGTGCCAGCAGCACGGGGGACAGGGGATACTTC
- | TRBJ1-1 | TRBV7-2 | many | CASSPRIDINTEAFF | TGTGCCAGCAGCCCACGAATAGACATAAACACTGAAGCTTTCTTT
TRBD1 | TRBJ1-5 | TRBV2 | - | CASRGQNSNQPQHF | TGTGCCAGCAGGGGACAGAATAGCAATCAGCCCCAGCATTTT